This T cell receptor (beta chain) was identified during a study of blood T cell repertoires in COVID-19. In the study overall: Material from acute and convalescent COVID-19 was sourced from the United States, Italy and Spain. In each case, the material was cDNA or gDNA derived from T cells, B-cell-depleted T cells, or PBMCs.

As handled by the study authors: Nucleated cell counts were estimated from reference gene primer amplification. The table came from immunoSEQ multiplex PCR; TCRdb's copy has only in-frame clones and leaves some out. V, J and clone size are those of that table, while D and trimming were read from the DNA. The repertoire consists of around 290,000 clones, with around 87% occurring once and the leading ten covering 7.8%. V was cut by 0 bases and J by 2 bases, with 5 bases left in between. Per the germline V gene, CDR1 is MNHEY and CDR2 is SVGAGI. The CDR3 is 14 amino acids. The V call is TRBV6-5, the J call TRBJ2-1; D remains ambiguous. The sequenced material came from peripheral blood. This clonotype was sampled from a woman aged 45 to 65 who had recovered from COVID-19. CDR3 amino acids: CASSYSSPYNEQFF. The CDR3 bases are TGTGCCAGCAGTTACTCGAGCCCCTACAATGAGCAGTTCTTC.